This T cell receptor (beta chain) appears in the sequencing data of a study of liver allograft versus peripheral blood T cells. Study-wide background: Within transplanted livers, the T cell receptor repertoires were examined and compared against the repertoires present in the peripheral blood of liver transplant recipients.

This clonotype was seen ten or more times. The germline V and J ends were trimmed by 6 bases and 1 base, with 5 bases remaining between them. Germline V gene data show CDR1 as LNHDA and CDR2 as SQIVND (reference sequence). CDR3 size: 12 residues. MiXCR, run by TCRdb on the reads, gives a single entry per CDR3 protein. The repertoire holds about 2,600 distinct CDR3 sequences, approximately 19% seen once, with about a third in the top ten. V usage is TRBV19 and J usage is TRBJ2-3; no reliable D call. The source is a human patient who had a liver transplant. Some T cells may be graft donor cells. The CDR3 protein is CASRVGTDTQYF. For the CDR3, the DNA is TGTGCCAGTAGAGTCGGCACAGATACGCAGTATTTT.